These T cell receptor beta chains were read from a single sample in a study of OX40 agonist ivuxolimab in advanced cancers. The protocol was immunoSEQ multiplex PCR, while the TCRdb copy is restricted to in-frame clones and leaves out a portion. The sample lists 70,000 to 75,000 clones, 85% occurring once. This material consisted of CD4+ or CD8+ T cells sorted from blood, taken in a trial of the OX40 agonist ivuxolimab. The source is an adult with an advanced solid tumor such as melanoma, head and neck, liver or kidney cancer. The CDR3 runs from the conserved cysteine through the conserved F or W. The D gene is left open where the match is weak. Not every row has a clone size; where given, it reads once, few, many or a size class.

j_call clone_size cdr3_length v_call d_call cdr3_nt cdr3_aa
TRBJ2-3 once 13 TRBV5-8 - TGTGCCAGCAGCTCCGTTCCCACAGATACGCAGTATTTT CASSSVPTDTQYF
TRBJ2-1 once 14 TRBV27 - TGTGCCAGCAGTTTCCGAACCCCAGGGGATGAGCAGTTCTTC CASSFRTPGDEQFF
TRBJ2-7 few 15 TRBV9 TRBD2 TGTGCCAGCGCCCTCGGGGGCGCGGGAGGGGGCGAGCAGTACTTC CASALGGAGGGEQYF
TRBJ2-5 once 16 TRBV9 TRBD2 TGTGCCAGCAGCGTAGGAATAGCGGGATCCCCAGAGACCCAGTACTTC CASSVGIAGSPETQYF
TRBJ1-1 - 14 TRBV11-3 - TGTGCCAGCAGCTTACGCGGTGCTGCGCCTGAAGCTTTCTTT CASSLRGAAPEAFF
TRBJ2-2 - 14 TRBV5-1 - TGCGCCAGCAGCTTGGGTCAGTACACCGGGGAGCTGTTTTTT CASSLGQYTGELFF
TRBJ1-1 - 11 TRBV6-4 - TGTGCCAGCAGCCTCATCACTGAAGCTTTCTTT CASSLITEAFF
TRBJ1-3 - 17 TRBV7-9 - TGTGCCAGCAGCTTAGTCGAGGGGCCGAGCTCTGGAAACACCATATATTTT CASSLVEGPSSGNTIYF
TRBJ1-2 - 14 TRBV6-5 - TGTGCCAGCAGTTACTATCGGGGCGCGGGCGGCTACACCTTC CASSYYRGAGGYTF
TRBJ1-1 - 14 TRBV5-1 - TGCGCCAGCAGCTCGAGGAGAGAGAACACTGAAGCTTTCTTT CASSSRRENTEAFF
TRBJ1-2 - 13 TRBV14 - TGTGCCAGCAGCCTCGACCCCCGTGGAGGCTACACCTTC CASSLDPRGGYTF
TRBJ1-1 - 12 TRBV28 - TGTGCTAGCAGTTTGGTCGGCACTGAAGCTTTCTTT CASSLVGTEAFF
TRBJ2-7 once 15 TRBV11-3 TRBD2 TGTGCCAGCAGCTTTAGCGGGGGGGCCCCCTACGAGCAGTACTTC CASSFSGGAPYEQYF
TRBJ1-6 - 17 TRBV5-4 - TGTGCCAGCCGTCAGGGTAATGCAGGGGATTATGCATCACCCCTCCACTTT CASRQGNAGDYASPLHF
TRBJ2-7 - 12 TRBV6-1 - TGTGCCAGCAGTGAAGAAGGCTCCGAGCAGTACTTC CASSEEGSEQYF
TRBJ1-4 - 15 TRBV5-1 - TGCGCCAGCAGCACCCCGACAGCCACTAATGAAAAACTGTTTTTT CASSTPTATNEKLFF
TRBJ1-1 - 17 TRBV5-1 TRBD1 TGCGCCAGCAGTCGTCCCGGGACAGGGATCGGGAACACTGAAGCTTTCTTT CASSRPGTGIGNTEAFF
TRBJ2-5 - 18 TRBV4-1 TRBD2 TGCGCCAGCAGCCAAGATCCCCGGGGGGGGCACCGCCAAGAGACCCAGTACTTC CASSQDPRGGHRQETQYF
TRBJ2-3 - 16 TRBV30 - TGTGCCTGGGGCCCGGGGCGGAACTCTTTCACAGATACGCAGTATTTT CAWGPGRNSFTDTQYF
TRBJ1-5 - 15 TRBV10-3 - TGTGCCATCAGTGAGTCGGGGGGGAGCAATCAGCCCCAGCATTTT CAISESGGSNQPQHF
TRBJ1-1 few 14 TRBV9 - TGTGCCAGCAGCCCCCGGAACTTGAACACTGAAGCTTTCTTT CASSPRNLNTEAFF
TRBJ1-1 - 11 TRBV7-8 - TGTGCCAGCAGCTTTACAGGGAAAGCTTTCTTT CASSFTGKAFF
TRBJ1-3 - 13 TRBV19 - TGTGCCAGTAGAGTTGCTTCTGGAAACACCATATATTTT CASRVASGNTIYF
TRBJ2-5 - 11 TRBV2 - TGTGCCAGCAGTTACCAAGAGACCCAGTACTTC CASSYQETQYF
TRBJ1-3 - 15 TRBV4-2 TRBD1 TGTGCCAGCAGCCAAGGGAACAGGGGCCTAAACACCATATATTTT CASSQGNRGLNTIYF
TRBJ2-1 - 13 TRBV7-8 - TGTGCCAGCACGTACGGAGGGTACAATGAGCAGTTCTTC CASTYGGYNEQFF
TRBJ1-1 - 14 TRBV19 TRBD1 TGTGCCAGTAATCCGGGACAGGGGGCTACTGAAGCTTTCTTT CASNPGQGATEAFF
TRBJ1-5 - 14 TRBV7-2 - TGTGCCAGCAGCTCTAACCGGGACAATCAGCCCCAGCATTTT CASSSNRDNQPQHF
TRBJ2-3 - 13 TRBV4-1 - TGCGCCAGCAGCCAAGAGACGATGGGTACGCAGTATTTT CASSQETMGTQYF
TRBJ2-7 - 13 TRBV6-4 - TGTGCCAGGGATAGCCACCTAACCTACGAGCAGTACTTC CARDSHLTYEQYF
TRBJ1-6 few 15 TRBV5-6 TRBD1 TGTGCCAGCAGCTTGGCCGGGACAGGGAATTCACCCCTCCACTTT CASSLAGTGNSPLHF
TRBJ2-1 - 14 TRBV2 TRBD2 TGTGCCAGCAGTATACTAGCGACCCTCAATGAGCAGTTCTTC CASSILATLNEQFF
TRBJ1-5 - 17 TRBV4-1 - TGCGCCAGCAGCCCGGAGACCGGACGGAATAGCAATCAGCCCCAGCATTTT CASSPETGRNSNQPQHF
TRBJ1-2 - 13 TRBV6-5 - TGTGCCAGCAGCCCCCAGGGATACTATGGCTACACCTTC CASSPQGYYGYTF
TRBJ2-4 - 16 TRBV9 - TGTGCCAGCAGCGTTAACGACAGACTAGCCAAAAACATTCAGTACTTC CASSVNDRLAKNIQYF
TRBJ2-3 - 12 TRBV11-3 - TGTGCCAGCAGTCCGGTGGCAGATACGCAGTATTTT CASSPVADTQYF
TRBJ2-3 - 18 TRBV28 TRBD2 TGTGCCAGCAGGAGGGATGTTTCTAGCGGATCCTTCACAGATACGCAGTATTTT CASRRDVSSGSFTDTQYF
TRBJ1-6 - 12 TRBV19 - TGTGCCAGTAGTATTCTGGATTCACCCCTCCACTTT CASSILDSPLHF
TRBJ1-4 - 16 TRBV5-8 - TGTGCCAGCAGCGGTGGAGACAGGCAAACTAATGAAAAACTGTTTTTT CASSGGDRQTNEKLFF
TRBJ2-2 - 16 TRBV12-5 TRBD1 TGTGCTAGTGGTTTGAGACCAGGGGGATACACCGGGGAGCTGTTTTTT CASGLRPGGYTGELFF
TRBJ1-2 - 14 TRBV5-1 - TGCGCCAGCAGCTTGGAAGGGCAGTTGAATGGCTACACCTTC CASSLEGQLNGYTF
TRBJ2-3 - 14 TRBV5-8 - TGTGCCAGCAGCCTTTGGACTAAAGAAGATACGCAGTATTTT CASSLWTKEDTQYF
TRBJ2-7 - 17 TRBV15 - TGTGCCACCAGCAGAGACCCCAGACCCTACGGAGGCTACGAGCAGTACTTC CATSRDPRPYGGYEQYF
TRBJ1-1 - 15 TRBV6-5 TRBD1 TGTGCCAGCAGTTACACCAGACAGGGTAGGACTGAAGCTTTCTTT CASSYTRQGRTEAFF
TRBJ2-2 - 13 TRBV7-2 - TGTGCCAGCAGCTTCTTGAACACCGGGGAGCTGTTTTTT CASSFLNTGELFF
TRBJ1-6 few 13 TRBV9 - TGTGCCAGCAGCGTCGAGGGGAATTCACCCCTCCACTTT CASSVEGNSPLHF
TRBJ1-3 - 14 TRBV7-8 - TGTGCCAGCAGCTCGGGGGCATCGGGAAACACCATATATTTT CASSSGASGNTIYF
TRBJ1-1 - 13 TRBV9 TRBD1 TGTGCCAGCAGCGTAGTCAGACAGGGGGAAGCTTTCTTT CASSVVRQGEAFF
TRBJ1-2 - 16 TRBV5-6 - TGTGCCAGCAGCTCCCCTTACACCCCACCTAACTATGGCTACACCTTC CASSSPYTPPNYGYTF
TRBJ1-2 - 16 TRBV7-2 TRBD1 TGTGCCAGCAGCTTAGGGGGGGGACAGTACGACTATGGCTACACCTTC CASSLGGGQYDYGYTF